Below are 22 T cell receptor beta chains sequenced from a single sample in a study of response to subunit inactivated influenza vaccine. TCRdb itself ran the RT-PCR reads through MiXCR, one entry per CDR3 protein. There are about 700,000 distinct CDR3 sequences in the sample; about 14% occur only once, and approximately 6.5% lies in the top ten. The sequencing here drew on PBMCs from blood, taken approximately 15 days before vaccination. These receptors originate from a man aged 45-60 years who received an inactivated influenza vaccine.

The V gene is TRBV6-5, the J gene TRBJ2-7; 10 bases are a match to TRBD1. This CDR3 is 14 amino acids long. J gave up 6 bases and V 4 bases, and 6 bases lay outside the gene matches. Germline CDR1 and CDR2: MNHEY and SVGAGI. CDR3 amino acids: CASSSGTGVGEQYF. The CDR3 DNA reads as TGTGCCAGCAGTTCCGGGACAGGGGTGGGCGAGCAGTACTTC.

In this sample, this clonotype turned up a few times. The chain uses TRBV4-1 and TRBJ1-1; weak D call: TRBD1 (6 bases). This CDR3 has 14 residues. Germline values: CDR1 MGHRA, CDR2 YSYEKL. The V gene lost 9 bases and the J gene lost 1 base, with 15 bases spanning the gap. The CDR3 here is CASYSGAKNTEAFF. The CDR3 DNA reads as TGCGCCAGTTATTCGGGGGCAAAGAACACTGAAGCTTTCTTT.

This clonotype showed up many times. This chain connects TRBV5-8 to TRBJ2-1, with 8 bases matching TRBD2. The CDR3 covers 17 residues. J lost 0 bases, V lost 3 bases, and 8 bases had no gene match. The V gene's germline CDR1 is SGHTS and CDR2 YDEGEE. The CDR3 DNA is TGTGCCAGCAGCTATCCTATAGCGGGAAGCTCCTACAATGAGCAGTTCTTC. Protein sequence: CASSYPIAGSSYNEQFF. Full variable domain (remainder filled in from reference TRBV5-8 and TRBJ2-1): EAGVTQSPTHLIKTRGQQATLRCSPISGHTSVYWYQQALGLGLQFLLWYDEGEERNRGNFPPRFSGRQFPNYSSELNVNALELEDSALYLCASSYPIAGSSYNEQFFGPGTRLTVL.

This clonotype has just a few counts. The chain links TRBV11-1 to TRBJ2-2, with D possibly being TRBD1 (5 bases). The CDR3 is 17 amino acids. Germline CDR1 is SGHAT and CDR2 is FQDESV (reference sequence). With 3 bases removed from V and 5 bases from J, the gap between germline ends came to 19 bases. The CDR3 region has the DNA TGTGCCAGCAGCTTGGGGCTTCTGGGATCCTCGACCGGGGAGCTGTTTTTT. As protein: CASSLGLLGSSTGELFF.

The CDR3 sequence: CASSFVGANYGYTF. The CDR3 nucleotides are TGCGCCAGCAGCTTCGTGGGCGCTAACTATGGCTACACCTTC. The chain carries TRBV5-1 and TRBJ1-2; D unclear. The CDR3 is made up of 14 amino acids. Trimming stripped 2 bases from V and 0 bases from J, with 8 bases between. Germline V gives CDR1 SGHRS, CDR2 YFSETQ.

This clonotype was picked up a small number of times. The chain joins TRBV4-3 to TRBJ2-1, with D perhaps being TRBD1 or TRBD2 (5 bases each). Germline values: CDR1 LGHNA, CDR2 YSLEER. CDR3 length: 16 residues. V dropped 4 bases and J dropped 0 bases, with 13 bases sitting between them. The CDR3 spells CASSPGTHSSYNEQFF. CDR3 bases: TGCGCCAGCAGCCCGGGGACCCACAGCTCCTACAATGAGCAGTTCTTC.

This clonotype was counted between two and nine times. The CDR3 DNA reads as TGCAGCGTTGAACAGCCGTCCGGGGAGCTGTTTTTT. Translation: CSVEQPSGELFF. The rearrangement uses TRBV29-1 and TRBJ2-2; D unclear. In germline, CDR1 is SQVTM, CDR2 ANQGSEA. V dropped 2 bases and J dropped 6 bases, with 7 bases sitting between them. The CDR3 has 12 amino acids.

This clonotype has more than one count but fewer than ten. This chain uses TRBV9 with TRBJ2-5; D is unclear. Deletions cut 6 bases from V and 4 bases from J, with 19 bases between. Germline V gene sequence: CDR1 SGDLS, CDR2 YYNGEE. CDR3 length: 15 amino acids. The CDR3 loop is CASTLSGSGAETQYF. Written as DNA, the CDR3 is TGTGCCAGCACCCTCTCCGGGTCAGGAGCAGAGACCCAGTACTTC.

The CDR3 loop reads CSVEAEWGNTDTQYF. CDR3 DNA: TGCAGCGTTGAAGCAGAATGGGGAAACACAGATACGCAGTATTTT. V gene TRBV29-1 combines with J gene TRBJ2-3; D is undetermined. Per germline, CDR1 SQVTM and CDR2 ANQGSEA. The V end lost 1 base, the J end lost 2 bases, and 13 bases lay between the germline ends. The CDR3 runs to 15 residues.

The chain has TRBV19 and TRBJ2-7; D is unclear. This CDR3 has 13 amino acids. Germline CDR1 is LNHDA and CDR2 is SQIVND (reference sequence). V was clipped by 5 bases and J by 9 bases, with 17 bases between them. CDR3 residues: CASSPGTLIPQYF. CDR3 sequence (DNA): TGTGCCAGTAGTCCGGGCACTCTGATTCCGCAGTACTTC.

This clonotype was detected a few times. The J gene is TRBJ2-1, the V gene TRBV7-9; D not certain. The CDR3 totals 15 residues. Trimming stripped 4 bases from V and 0 bases from J, with 10 bases between. Germline CDR1 and CDR2: SEHNR and FQNEAQ (reference sequence). The CDR3 sequence: CASSSVRFSYNEQFF. The CDR3 DNA reads TGTGCCAGCAGCTCGGTAAGGTTCTCCTACAATGAGCAGTTCTTC.

The gene calls are TRBV18 and TRBJ2-1; 7 nucleotides agree with TRBD1. Germline CDR1 and CDR2: KGHSH and LQKENI. This CDR3 spans 15 amino acids. With V trimmed by 2 bases and J by 8 bases, 9 bases remained unmatched. The CDR3 DNA reads as TGTGCCAGCTCACCAGAGCAGGGACAGTTTTATGAGCAGTTCTTC. This sequence encodes CASSPEQGQFYEQFF.

This chain links TRBV5-1 with TRBJ2-7; TRBD2 matches 12 bases. Germline CDR1 reads SGHRS; CDR2 reads YFSETQ. The ends lost 1 base at V and 0 bases at J; junction bases unmatched: 5. The CDR3 spans 17 residues. This chain's CDR3 is CASSLPGLAGSSYEQYF. In nucleotides, the CDR3 is TGCGCCAGCAGCTTGCCTGGACTAGCGGGGAGCTCCTACGAGCAGTACTTC.

This clonotype was found a few times. CDR3 in amino acids: CASSPKREVTDTQYF. DNA for the CDR3: TGTGCCAGCAGCCCTAAGCGGGAGGTCACAGATACGCAGTATTTT. J is TRBJ2-3 and V is TRBV7-8, with 9 bases lining up with TRBD2. V shed 5 bases, J shed 2 bases, and the junction held 5 bases outside the gene matches. Germline V gene data show CDR1 as SGHVS and CDR2 as FQNEAQ. CDR3 size: 15 residues.

This clonotype has at least ten counts. This rearrangement joins TRBV6-2 or TRBV6-3 to TRBJ2-1, with D possibly being TRBD2 (6 bases). The V end lost 5 bases, the J end lost 6 bases, and 20 bases lay between the germline ends. The CDR3 has 16 residues. CDR1 is MNHEY and CDR2 is SVGEGT in the germline V gene. CDR3 sequence: CASSKSVGGRRNEQFF. The CDR3 nucleotides are TGTGCCAGCAGTAAAAGTGTCGGGGGAAGACGCAATGAGCAGTTCTTC.

J is TRBJ1-2 and V is TRBV7-2; the D is unclear. Germline V lookup: CDR1 SGHTA, CDR2 FQGNSA. The CDR3 length is 14 residues. Trimming cost V 6 bases and J 8 bases, with 19 bases left between them. CDR3 sequence (DNA): TGTGCCAGCAGTCCACCCTCCCATATTTGGGGCTACACCTTC. It yields the protein CASSPPSHIWGYTF.

The gene calls are TRBV7-2 and TRBJ2-2, with no clear D. CDR1 and CDR2 (germline): SGHTA, FQGNSA. CDR3 length equals 15 residues. V lost 1 base to trimming and J lost 5 bases, with 11 bases between them. The CDR3 protein is CASSLGFVRTGELFF. The CDR3 DNA is TGTGCCAGCAGCTTAGGTTTTGTACGGACCGGGGAGCTGTTTTTT.

As DNA, the CDR3 is TGTGCCAGCAGTTTAGCAGGACAGCAAGTGAAGTATTTT. Residues: CASSLAGQQVKYF. The chain is built from TRBV12-3 or TRBV12-4 and TRBJ2-3; a possible D gene is TRBD1 (6 bases). Between the trimmed V and J ends, which lost 0 bases and 13 bases, there was a span of 14 bases. This CDR3 is 13 amino acids long.

V gene TRBV27 combines with J gene TRBJ2-7, with D unclear. The CDR3 sequence is 15 residues long. CDR1 is MNHEY, CDR2 SMNVEV, per germline (reference sequence). The V end was cut by 1 base, the J end by 0 bases, with 10 bases between. The CDR3 sequence: CASSLYIGGSYEQYF. Written as DNA, the CDR3 is TGTGCCAGCAGTTTATACATCGGCGGCTCCTACGAGCAGTACTTC.

With respect to this clonotype: The germline gene is not matched at one end of the junction; a read error may be the cause. The chain uses TRBV7-2 and TRBJ2-2, with 12 bases identical to TRBD2. CDR3 length: 17 amino acids. The V gene's germline CDR1 is SGHTA and CDR2 FQGNSA. The CDR3 region is CAGSLVASGRAAGELFF. The CDR3 DNA reads TGTGCCGGCAGCTTAGTCGCTAGCGGGAGGGCCGCCGGGGAGCTGTTTTTT.

V is TRBV5-1 and J is TRBJ2-7; the D gene is possibly TRBD1 (6 bases). Trimming shortened V by 0 bases and J by 4 bases, and 11 bases separated the two germline ends. Germline values: CDR1 SGHRS, CDR2 YFSETQ. The CDR3 extends over 14 amino acids. Here the CDR3 DNA reads TGCGCCAGCAGCTTGGAGGGACATGGATACGAGCAGTACTTC. Protein product: CASSLEGHGYEQYF.

The chain links TRBV5-1 to TRBJ2-7; TRBD2 aligns across 13 bases. V lost 5 bases, J lost 2 bases, and 7 bases stayed unmatched. The CDR3 is made up of 16 amino acids. Looked up from germline, CDR1 is SGHRS and CDR2 is YFSETQ. CDR3 bases: TGCGCCAGCAGGTCGACTACTAGCGGGGGGGCCTACGAGCAGTACTTC. Amino acid sequence: CASRSTTSGGAYEQYF.